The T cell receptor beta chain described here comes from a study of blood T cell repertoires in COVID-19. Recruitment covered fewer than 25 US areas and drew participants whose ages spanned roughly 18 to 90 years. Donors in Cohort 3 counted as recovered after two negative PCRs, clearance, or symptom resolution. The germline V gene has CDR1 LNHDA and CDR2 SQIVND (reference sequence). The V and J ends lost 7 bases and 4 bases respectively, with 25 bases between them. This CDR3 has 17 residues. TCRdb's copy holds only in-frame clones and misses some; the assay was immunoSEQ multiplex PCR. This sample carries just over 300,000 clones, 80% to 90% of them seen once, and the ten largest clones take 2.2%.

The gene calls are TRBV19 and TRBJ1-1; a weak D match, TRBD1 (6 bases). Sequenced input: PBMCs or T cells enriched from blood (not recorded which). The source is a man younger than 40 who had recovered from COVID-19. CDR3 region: CASNGPRGRGFGTEAFF. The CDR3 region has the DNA TGTGCCAGTAATGGACCTCGGGGCAGGGGATTTGGCACTGAAGCTTTCTTT.